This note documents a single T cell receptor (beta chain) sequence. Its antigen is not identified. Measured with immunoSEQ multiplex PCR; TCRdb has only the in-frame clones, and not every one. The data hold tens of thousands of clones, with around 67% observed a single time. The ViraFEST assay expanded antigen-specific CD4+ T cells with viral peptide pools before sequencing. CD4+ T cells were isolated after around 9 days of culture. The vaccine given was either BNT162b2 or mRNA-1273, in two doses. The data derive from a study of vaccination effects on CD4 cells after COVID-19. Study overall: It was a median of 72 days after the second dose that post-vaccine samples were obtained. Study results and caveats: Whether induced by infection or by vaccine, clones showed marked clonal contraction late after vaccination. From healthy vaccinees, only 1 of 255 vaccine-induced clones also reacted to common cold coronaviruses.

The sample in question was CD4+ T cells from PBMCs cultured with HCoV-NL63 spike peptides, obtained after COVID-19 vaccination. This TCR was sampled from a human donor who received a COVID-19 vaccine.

CDR3 in DNA: TGTGCCAGCAGCCGCATTGGTAGCGGGGGTTACAATGAGCAGTTCTTC. Its protein is CASSRIGSGGYNEQFF. The chain recombines TRBV14 with TRBJ2-1; 9 bases are a match to TRBD2. Unmatched junction bases numbered 8, after V lost 4 bases and J lost 4 bases. Germline CDR1 and CDR2: SGHDN and FVKESK. This CDR3 is built from 16 residues.